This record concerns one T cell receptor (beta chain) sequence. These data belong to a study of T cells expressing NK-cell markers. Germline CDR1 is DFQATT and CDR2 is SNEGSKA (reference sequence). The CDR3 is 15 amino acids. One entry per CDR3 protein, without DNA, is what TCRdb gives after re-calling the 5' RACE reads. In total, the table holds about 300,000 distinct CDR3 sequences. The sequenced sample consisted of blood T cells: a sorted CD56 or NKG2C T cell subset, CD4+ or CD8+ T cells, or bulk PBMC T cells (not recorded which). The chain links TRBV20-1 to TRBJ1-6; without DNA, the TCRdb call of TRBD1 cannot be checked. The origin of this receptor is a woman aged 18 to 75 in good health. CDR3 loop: CSALSIDRDNSPLHF.